The sequence of this T cell receptor beta chain was determined in a study of cytomegalovirus exposure and HLA in healthy donors. This clone was found a few times. Germline V gene data show CDR1 as MNHEY and CDR2 as SMNVEV (reference sequence). The CDR3 consists of 14 residues. Trimming removed 6 bases from V and 4 bases from J; junction bases left unmatched: 5. PCR employed 60 Vbeta and 13 Jbeta primers. Libraries were prepared by immunoSEQ multiplex PCR; TCRdb keeps only in-frame clonotypes and omits some of them. The sample lists 150,000 to 200,000 clones; more than 65% were seen once. This rearrangement joins TRBV27 to TRBJ2-5; 10 bases are shared with TRBD2. What was sequenced was PBMCs. This receptor was obtained from a woman aged 25 to 39 in good health and CMV-seropositive. The CDR3 spells CASSKAGGGETQYF. For the CDR3, the DNA is TGTGCCAGCAGCAAAGCGGGGGGGGGAGAGACCCAGTACTTC.